This section outlines one T cell receptor beta chain sequence together with its context. Its cognate antigen is unknown. The data were obtained in a study of spatial heterogeneity in lung cancer. Time point here: sample taken at primary tumor resection. All TCR cDNA molecules were individually tagged with a unique molecular identifier. Via MiXCR, TCRdb re-called the 5' RACE reads, giving one row per CDR3 protein. The sample has some 23,000 distinct CDR3 sequences, 5% to 7% seen once; the top ten hold 10%. Whole-study findings and limits: The number of expanded tumor alpha and beta chains correlated with mutation number.

Germline V gene lookup returns CDR1 MDHEN and CDR2 SYDVKM. The junction had 12 bases not matched to a gene; V was cut back by 3 bases and J by 12 bases. The CDR3 runs to 14 residues. Specimen: lung tumor tissue, collected at surgery. The chain has TRBV28 and TRBJ2-3; 7 bases are shared with TRBD1. This receptor was obtained from a male donor with early-stage non-small cell lung cancer. The CDR3 region is CASSLSVGQLFQYF. DNA for the CDR3: TGTGCCAGCAGTTTGTCTGTGGGACAGCTCTTTCAGTATTTT.